The clone carrying this T cell receptor (beta chain) was recorded many times. Its antigen is not identified. This sample is drawn from a study of CD8 T cells in ankylosing spondylitis. General study points: A TCR beta motif made of 7 to 9 highly homologous variants seemed typical of ankylosing spondylitis blood. A number of the motif variants had already been described in reactive arthritis synovial fluid and blood.

CDR1 SGDLS and CDR2 YYNGEE come from the germline V gene. J lost 7 bases, V lost 0 bases, and 2 bases had no gene match. This CDR3 contains 14 residues. As the method for making TCR beta libraries, quantitative 5'-RACE with molecular barcodes was used. A single record per CDR3 protein comes from TCRdb applying MiXCR to the 5' RACE reads. The top ten hold 9.1% of the sample, which has about 300,000 distinct CDR3 sequences, more than 9% seen once. V usage is TRBV9 and J usage is TRBJ2-1, with 9 bases lining up with TRBD2. Material for sequencing was blood, either unsorted or a sorted T cell fraction (not recorded which). This TCR was recovered from a female donor with ankylosing spondylitis or in good health (not recorded which). The CDR3: CASSVGLAVNEQFF. In DNA form, the CDR3 reads TGTGCCAGCAGCGTAGGACTAGCGGTGAATGAGCAGTTCTTC.